The rows below give T cell receptor beta chains drawn from one sample of a study of tumor T cells in aggressive B-cell lymphoma. Libraries were prepared by immunoSEQ multiplex PCR; TCRdb keeps only in-frame clonotypes and omits some of them. The sample contains roughly 10,000 clones, 65% to 90% of which appear only once. Sequenced: tumor tissue. The receptors were gathered from an adult with diffuse large B cell lymphoma. Each CDR3 is given with its conserved first and last residue. A D gene is named only where the DNA matches it firmly. The size field is filled for only some rows; it gives once, few, many or a size class.

V,size,D,J,CDR3,DNA
TRBV30,NA,NA,TRBJ2-7,CAWSRTDSYEQYF,TGTGCCTGGTCACGAACAGACTCCTACGAGCAGTACTTC
TRBV6-5,NA,NA,TRBJ1-3,CASSPEAESIYF,TGTGCCAGCAGTCCCGAGGCGGAATCCATATATTTT
TRBV6-1,NA,NA,TRBJ2-5,CASSEERQETQYF,TGTGCCAGCAGTGAGGAGCGGCAAGAGACCCAGTACTTC
TRBV2,NA,NA,TRBJ2-3,CASSEGAGTDTQYF,TGTGCCAGCAGTGAGGGGGCGGGCACAGATACGCAGTATTTT
TRBV7-2,NA,TRBD1,TRBJ2-5,CASSFDRGETQYF,TGTGCCAGCAGCTTTGACAGGGGGGAGACCCAGTACTTC
TRBV5-1,NA,NA,TRBJ1-1,CASSLRSHGTEAFF,TGCGCCAGCAGCCTCAGGTCCCACGGCACTGAAGCTTTCTTT
TRBV5-4,NA,NA,TRBJ2-1,CASSLVSYNEQFF,TGTGCCAGCAGCTTGGTCAGCTACAATGAGCAGTTCTTC
TRBV2,NA,TRBD1,TRBJ1-5,CASVRGLNNQPQHF,TGTGCCAGCGTGAGGGGGCTGAACAATCAGCCCCAGCATTTT
TRBV2,NA,NA,TRBJ2-7,CASSGDRRGFGEQYF,TGTGCCAGCAGTGGGGACAGGCGGGGGTTTGGGGAGCAGTACTTC
TRBV27,NA,TRBD2,TRBJ2-3,CASRGLAVSTDTQYF,TGTGCCAGCAGAGGACTAGCGGTTAGCACAGATACGCAGTATTTT
TRBV5-6,once,TRBD2,TRBJ2-1,CASKSGRGYNEQFF,TGCGCCAGCAAAAGCGGGAGAGGTTACAATGAGCAGTTCTTC
TRBV27,NA,NA,TRBJ2-6,CASRQTGGSSGANVLTF,TGTGCCAGCAGGCAGACAGGTGGATCTTCTGGGGCCAACGTCCTGACTTTC
TRBV5-1,NA,TRBD1,TRBJ1-2,CASSLAFGQGGGYTF,TGCGCCAGCAGCTTGGCTTTCGGACAGGGAGGAGGCTACACCTTC
TRBV6-4,once,TRBD1,TRBJ1-1,CASSPGGPTEAFF,TGTGCCAGCAGCCCAGGGGGTCCCACTGAAGCTTTCTTT
TRBV18,NA,NA,TRBJ2-3,CASSPEWDTQYF,TGTGCCAGCTCACCGGAGTGGGATACGCAGTATTTT
TRBV6-4,NA,NA,TRBJ2-7,CASSGNGKQYF,TGTGCCAGCAGTGGGAACGGGAAGCAGTACTTC
TRBV5-6,NA,NA,TRBJ2-7,CASSLVPGAEQYF,TGTGCCAGCAGCTTGGTACCAGGGGCCGAGCAGTACTTC
TRBV2,NA,NA,TRBJ2-7,CASSGDNEQYF,TGTGCCAGCAGTGGCGACAACGAGCAGTACTTC
TRBV7-9,NA,TRBD2,TRBJ2-5,CASSLGLAGAQETQYF,TGTGCCAGCAGCTTGGGATTAGCGGGAGCTCAAGAGACCCAGTACTTC
TRBV13,NA,TRBD1,TRBJ1-3,CASNPDRSSGNTIYF,TGTGCCAGCAATCCGGACAGGAGCTCTGGAAACACCATATATTTT
TRBV28,NA,NA,TRBJ1-2,CASSSSLRGYTF,TGTGCCAGCAGTTCCTCACTCCGAGGCTACACCTTC
TRBV30,NA,NA,TRBJ2-1,CAWSFSQLPEQFF,TGTGCCTGGAGTTTCTCACAGCTGCCGGAGCAGTTCTTC
TRBV7-2,NA,NA,TRBJ2-2,CASSDSRELFF,TGTGCCAGCAGTGACAGCCGGGAGCTGTTTTTT
TRBV5-6,NA,NA,TRBJ1-2,CASSQSQGHYGYTF,TGTGCCAGCAGCCAGTCTCAGGGGCACTATGGCTACACCTTC
TRBV4-2,NA,NA,TRBJ2-5,CASSQDRQGQETQYF,TGTGCCAGCAGCCAAGATCGGCAGGGCCAAGAGACCCAGTACTTC
TRBV13,NA,TRBD1,TRBJ2-1,CASSSRTQRDRNDRNGGRRNEQFF,TGTGCCAGCAGCTCGCGAACCCAAAGGGACAGAAATGATAGAAATGGGGGACGTCGTAATGAGCAGTTCTTC
TRBV9,once,NA,TRBJ2-1,CASSAHPPGQSSYNEQFF,TGTGCCAGCAGCGCCCACCCCCCAGGTCAGAGCTCTTACAATGAGCAGTTCTTC
TRBV7-3,NA,TRBD2,TRBJ2-2,CASSSGLASGELFF,TGTGCCAGCAGCTCGGGACTAGCGTCCGGGGAGCTGTTTTTT
TRBV9,NA,TRBD2,TRBJ2-2,CASSVVAGGNTGELFF,TGTGCCAGCAGCGTAGTTGCGGGAGGTAACACCGGGGAGCTGTTTTTT
TRBV29-1,NA,NA,TRBJ1-1,CSVGGGNTEAFF,TGCAGCGTTGGCGGGGGGAACACTGAAGCTTTCTTT
TRBV5-6,NA,NA,TRBJ1-2,CASSYGLLVAHHGYTF,TGTGCCAGCAGCTACGGGTTACTGGTGGCTCACCATGGCTACACCTTC
TRBV29-1,NA,TRBD1,TRBJ1-1,CSVRGQGDTEAFF,TGCAGCGTCAGGGGACAGGGGGACACTGAAGCTTTCTTT
TRBV7-2,NA,NA,TRBJ2-7,CASSSDGGSYEQYF,TGTGCCAGCAGCTCCGACGGAGGCTCCTACGAGCAGTACTTC
TRBV30,NA,NA,TRBJ2-2,CAWRTFRELFF,TGTGCCTGGAGAACATTCAGGGAGCTGTTTTTT
TRBV7-3,NA,TRBD2,TRBJ2-3,CASSRTSGTPDTQYF,TGTGCCAGCAGCCGGACTAGCGGAACCCCAGATACGCAGTATTTT
TRBV11-1,NA,TRBD1,TRBJ2-2,CASSNTGGAGTGELFF,TGTGCCAGCAGCAATACAGGGGGCGCGGGCACCGGGGAGCTGTTTTTT
TRBV9,once,NA,TRBJ2-1,CASSVRDSSYNEQFF,TGTGCCAGCAGTGTACGGGATAGCTCCTACAATGAGCAGTTCTTC
TRBV5-1,NA,TRBD2,TRBJ2-1,CASSFLAGGGNEQFF,TGCGCCAGCAGCTTCCTCGCGGGAGGGGGGAATGAGCAGTTCTTC
TRBV19,few,TRBD2,TRBJ2-5,CASSILAGARETQYF,TGTGCCAGTAGTATCCTAGCGGGAGCGCGAGAGACCCAGTACTTC
TRBV18,NA,NA,TRBJ2-7,CASSPRQGSFEQYF,TGTGCCAGCTCACCTCGGCAGGGTAGCTTCGAGCAGTACTTC
TRBV28,NA,NA,TRBJ2-7,CASRDTAYEQYF,TGTGCCAGCCGGGACACCGCCTACGAGCAGTACTTC
TRBV5-1,NA,NA,TRBJ1-5,CASSLGEQANQPQHF,TGCGCCAGCAGCTTGGGCGAGCAAGCTAATCAGCCCCAGCATTTT
TRBV18,NA,TRBD1,TRBJ1-3,CASSPTTGVGNTIYF,TGTGCCAGCTCACCGACGACAGGGGTCGGAAACACCATATATTTT
TRBV19,NA,TRBD1,TRBJ2-7,CASTDRLSTEQYF,TGTGCCAGCACGGACAGGCTAAGCACCGAGCAGTACTTC
TRBV9,NA,TRBD1,TRBJ2-2,CASSVTTGARTGELFF,TGTGCCAGCAGCGTAACGACAGGGGCTAGGACCGGGGAGCTGTTTTTT
TRBV10-1,NA,NA,TRBJ2-1,CASSEQLYRCNEQFF,TGCGCCAGCAGTGAGCAACTCTACCGTTGCAATGAGCAGTTCTTC
TRBV9,NA,TRBD2,TRBJ2-2,CASSVGRARSTGELFF,TGTGCCAGCAGCGTGGGGAGGGCGCGTAGCACCGGGGAGCTGTTTTTT
TRBV27,NA,TRBD1,TRBJ2-3,CASSLGQVDTQYF,TGTGCCAGCAGTCTCGGACAGGTTGATACGCAGTATTTT
TRBV27,few,NA,TRBJ2-5,CASSFHVGYSQETQYF,TGTGCCAGCAGTTTCCATGTCGGGTACTCCCAAGAGACCCAGTACTTC
TRBV28,NA,NA,TRBJ1-1,CASKGDTEAFF,TGTGCCAGCAAAGGGGACACTGAAGCTTTCTTT